This T cell receptor beta chain was captured by sequencing in a study of molecular identifiers for immune sequencing clone quantification (dated by TCRdb to the late 2010s). Turning to the overall study: For a replicate experiment, RNA from around 20,000 or 100,000 naive CD8 T cells was divided into five aliquots, of which four were sequenced. CD8 T cells were used in a methods study to benchmark molecular-identifier clustering-based TCR repertoire sequencing (MIDCIRS) and TCR RNA copy counting.

This clonotype has just a few counts. The antigen this receptor binds is unknown. The sample holds no much larger clone one base away, and base qualities are not on file. Libraries of naive CD8 T cells were generated from about 21,000 to 970,000 sorted cells, with 10%, 30% or 50% of the purified RNA used. Naive CD8 T cells, defined as CD8+CD4-CCR7+CD45RA+, were FACS-sorted into RLT Plus buffer on a BD FACSAria II. Detection sensitivity was tested by spiking Jurkat RNA equal to fewer than twelve TCR copies' worth into samples containing 20,000-1,000,000 naive CD8 T cells. Enrichment of CD8 T cells was done with RosetteSep CD8+ T Cell Enrichment Cocktail plus Ficoll-Paque, and ACK red cell lysis came afterward. From its cysteine to its phenylalanine, the CDR3 spans 14 amino acids. Only the CDR3 part of the read is kept: 42 bases, read in frame from the first base. For CDR1 and CDR2, the germline V gene lists KGHSH and LQKENI. A distance of 6 bases separates the germline ends of V and J, which lose 0 bases and 1 base respectively.

Library method: PCR. These reads were obtained on a NextSeq 500. Bulk TCR libraries were made following a previously described method, with the TCR primers given in Table S5. Purification of total RNA was performed with the Qiagen AllPrep DNA/RNA kit. Before analysis, reads from multiple sequencing runs of the same library were pooled. The published analysis was carried out like this. Reads were retained only if their TCR constant sequence matched exactly, and those retained reads were trimmed to 150 nt and grouped according to their 12-nt molecular barcodes. Reads inside each barcode group were sub-clustered using a 15% Levenshtein threshold, and a quality-weighted consensus sequence was constructed for each RNA molecule. Non-functional sequences were excluded, and lower-count sequences lying one edit away from another sequence were also excluded. On the basis of fitting two negative binomial distributions, barcode sub-clusters with fewer than 20% of the maximum read count were discarded. Using fastp trimming at Q25 and MiXCR clonotype assembly, TCRdb reanalyzed the public sequencing data and kept in-frame beta chains. Rows matching on CDR3 protein sequence are summarized as one entry with the most common DNA and genes. The V and J calls follow TCRdb's processing rather than the paper's. This sample holds about 500,000 distinct CDR3 sequences; 25% were observed only once. 0.7% to 0.9% of the sample goes to the ten largest clones.

Overall study results and their limits: Clones above 20 RNA copies held over 99% of molecules in CMV-specific effector cells but under 1% in naive cells. The naive libraries included spiked-in Jurkat TCR RNA (roughly nine copies' worth), and this Jurkat TCR RNA is not part of the donor repertoire. A single cell's worth of spiked-in Jurkat TCR RNA was reported detectable even among around 970,000 naive CD8 T cells. Highly expanded clone sizes could be underestimated because identical TCR molecules may share a barcode. Modeling indicated about 3 TCR RNA copies recovered per cell, compared with 7.5 to 10 by digital PCR, which implies a capture efficiency of approximately 30%. Without barcode sub-clustering, chimeric consensus sequences inflated TCR diversity; chimeras reached as high as 47%.

The sample taken for sequencing was naive CD8+ T cells from blood, with Jurkat cell RNA spiked in. The cell subset or site tag for this specimen amounts to: FACS-sorted CD8+CD4-CCR7+CD45RA+ naive T cells. This chain joins TRBV18 to TRBJ1-1; no confident D gene assignment can be made. The TCR sequence derives from a human donor in good health. Some libraries in this study had Jurkat cell RNA spiked in. The DNA sequence is TGTGCCAGCTCACCACCGATTAGGAACACTGAAGCTTTCTTT. It specifies CASSPPIRNTEAFF.